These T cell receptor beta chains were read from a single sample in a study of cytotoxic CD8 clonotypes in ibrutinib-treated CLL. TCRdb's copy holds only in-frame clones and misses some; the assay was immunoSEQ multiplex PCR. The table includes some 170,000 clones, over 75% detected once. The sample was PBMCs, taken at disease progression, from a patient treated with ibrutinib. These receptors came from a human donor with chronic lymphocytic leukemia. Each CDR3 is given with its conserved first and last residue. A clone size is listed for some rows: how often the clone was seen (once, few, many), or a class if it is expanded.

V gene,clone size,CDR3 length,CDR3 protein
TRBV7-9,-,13,CASSLAGNTEAFF
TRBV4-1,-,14,CASSHGFGGGTLFF
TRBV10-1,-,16,CASSDPGTGSMDEQFF
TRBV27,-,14,CASRRQGRHTEAFF
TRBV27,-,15,CASGAGRTPYNEQFF
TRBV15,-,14,CATSRGAGPYEQYF
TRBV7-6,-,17,CASSLAIRGPNTGELFF
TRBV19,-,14,CASTPRYRGNTIYF
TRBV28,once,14,CASSDWGSHYGYTF
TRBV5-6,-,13,CASSLGDNQPQHF
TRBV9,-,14,CASSREPRDTEAFF
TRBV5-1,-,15,CASSPPGAGYNEQFF
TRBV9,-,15,CASSTRDSMYNEQFF
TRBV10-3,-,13,CAIRMTGWDEAFF
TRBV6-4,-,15,CASSVGSVIGNEQFF
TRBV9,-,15,CASSVRDGPNYGYTF